This T cell receptor (beta chain) derives from a study of shared clonotypes between healthy human individuals. In the original workflow: Junction-only sequences produced by ImmunoSEQ had no quality scores, so filtering differed. Only in-frame clones appear in the TCRdb table, and some are missing; sequencing was by immunoSEQ multiplex PCR. That table furnishes V, J and clone size, whereas the DNA furnished D and trimming. The table lists a few million clones, approximately 94% of them singletons. Study-level results: In a handful of donors, around 5% of naive CD4 clonotypes appeared in common.

Germline-derived CDR1 and CDR2 are SGDLS and YYNGEE. The CDR3 runs to 11 residues. The ends were cut back, 3 bases at V and 8 bases at J, with 8 bases in the middle. As to this clone: Its antigen is still unknown. Other DNA sequences in the sample encode the same CDR3.

The chain recombines TRBV9 with TRBJ1-2, with D uncertain. The sequenced material came from naive CD4+ T cells sorted from blood. Specified subset: CD45RA+ positively selected. The clonotype comes from a young man in good health. Written as DNA, the CDR3 is TGTGCCAGCAGCGCCCCCGGAGGCTACACCTTC. Protein: CASSAPGGYTF.